The entry that follows covers one T cell receptor beta chain sequence. Which antigen it targets is not known. No base quality values were provided; no much bigger clone lies one nucleotide off. The data were obtained in a study of OX40 agonist ivuxolimab in advanced cancers. Study-wide context: The costimulatory receptor OX40 (CD134) was targeted by ivuxolimab, a fully human IgG2 agonistic monoclonal antibody. Of the approximately 50 dose-escalation patients, hepatocellular carcinoma was present in about 19, melanoma in some 15, renal cell carcinoma in 9 and head and neck cancer in 9. Intravenous ivuxolimab was administered to patients every 2 weeks at six dose levels: 0.01, 0.1, 0.3, 1.5, 3 and 10 mg/kg. Prior anti-PD-1, anti-PD-L1 or anti-CTLA-4 therapy was permitted, and about two fifths of dose-escalation patients had received checkpoint inhibitors. The paper reports the monotherapy dose-escalation portion (N = 52 patients) of the phase I ivuxolimab trial. In the dose-escalation cohort, over 65% of patients were male, and the mean age was around 60 years, with a range of 23 to 79. Partial responses occurred in three dose-escalation patients, of whom one had hepatocellular carcinoma and two had cutaneous melanoma. Peripheral TCRbeta sequencing aimed to test whether ivuxolimab altered TCR sequence diversity and caused clonal T-cell expansion. Results and caveats for the whole study, not just this receptor: Antigen specificity was not determined for the clonally expanded peripheral T cells. Low levels of normalized T-cell clonal expansion were also seen in some nonresponding patients. In partial responders in the 0.1-3.0 mg/kg groups, normalized peripheral clonal expansion was found to be among the lowest, especially among CD8+ T cells. At doses from 0.1 to 3.0 mg/kg, clonal expansion was seen in both CD4+ and CD8+ blood T cells between baseline and week 6. After ivuxolimab, expanded clones were on average more numerous among CD8+ T cells than among CD4+ T cells.

Genomic DNA was isolated from the sorted cells so that the TCRbeta CDR3 region could be sequenced. TCRbeta CDR3 regions were sequenced using the immunoSEQ Assay. This is the immuneACCESS table as TCRdb keeps it, with only in-frame sequences that have V and J called. A part of the clones is gone; compared with another copy, unresolved V genes explain less than half, and the rest is unexplained. The table for this sample lists about 48,000 clones; 85% to 90% of them were counted only once. Of the sample, over 1.5% is held by the ten largest clones. Between the V and J ends, shortened by 7 bases and 1 base respectively, the junction contains 13 bases. The CDR3 covers 14 residues, taking in both the cysteine and the phenylalanine. Only the CDR3 region is kept as DNA, spanning 42 bases read in frame from base 1. Looking up the germline V gene yields CDR1 ENHRY and CDR2 SYGVKD. Patients with autoimmune disease history or receiving systemic immunosuppression were excluded from the trial. Peripheral blood for TCR sequencing was collected from all dose cohorts at baseline, on cycle 4 day 1, and on cycle 7 day 1. The samples were drawn from a first-in-human, open-label, multicenter phase I dose-escalation trial of ivuxolimab. Adults with locally advanced or metastatic head and neck squamous cell, hepatocellular, melanoma or renal cell carcinoma were enrolled in the trial. CD4+ and CD8+ T cells were sorted separately from peripheral blood before TCR sequencing.

This specimen consisted of CD4+ or CD8+ T cells sorted from blood, obtained in a trial of the OX40 agonist ivuxolimab. The chain was built from TRBV10-3 and TRBJ1-1; the D segment cannot be called with confidence. The sequence was collected from an adult with an advanced solid tumor such as melanoma, head and neck, liver or kidney cancer. The nucleotides are TGTGCCATCAAAGAGTGGTATGCGAACACTGAAGCTTTCTTT. Its translation is CAIKEWYANTEAFF.